This T cell receptor (beta chain) was recorded in a study of T cell responses to AZD1222 COVID-19 vaccine. General study results and limits: Among spike-specific TCRs, nearly half reportedly target unmutated variant regions.

In the case of this clone: What it recognizes is unknown.

The repertoire was sequenced with immunoSEQ multiplex PCR; TCRdb's copy has only in-frame clones and lacks some. The sample has around 80,000 clones; approximately 91% are singletons. The CDR3 has 15 amino acids. Trimming shortened V by 0 bases and J by 4 bases, and 14 bases separated the two germline ends. Looked up from germline, CDR1 is SGHRS and CDR2 is YFSETQ. The sequenced sample was peripheral blood, obtained on day 0 of AZD1222 vaccination. The sequence came from an adult in good health. V is TRBV5-1 and J is TRBJ2-7, with D maybe TRBD2 (6 bases). The CDR3 nucleotides read TGCGCCAGCAGCTTGGGATTAGGAGGGATGTACGAGCAGTACGTC. Translation gives CASSLGLGGMYEQYV.